The rows below give T cell receptor beta chains drawn from one sample of a study of OX40 agonist ivuxolimab in advanced cancers. Repertoires were generated with immunoSEQ multiplex PCR, while TCRdb's copy carries only in-frame clones and drops some. The repertoire holds about 96,000 clones, with 84% as singletons. The material sequenced was CD4+ or CD8+ T cells sorted from blood, taken in a trial of the OX40 agonist ivuxolimab. The receptors originated from an adult with an advanced solid tumor such as melanoma, head and neck, liver or kidney cancer. Each CDR3 is given with its conserved first and last residue. The D gene is left open where the match is weak. Clone sizes are given selectively: once, few, many, or a class where the clone is expanded.

NA	TRBJ2-5	TRBV6-5	NA	CASSSRTNQETQYF	TGTGCCAGCAGTTCACGGACTAATCAAGAGACCCAGTACTTC
NA	TRBJ1-5	TRBV6-1	NA	CATSYGNQPQHF	TGTGCCACCTCGTACGGTAATCAGCCCCAGCATTTT
NA	TRBJ2-3	TRBV19	NA	CASSRTGGDTQYF	TGTGCCAGTAGTAGGACTGGGGGAGATACGCAGTATTTT
NA	TRBJ1-2	TRBV2	TRBD1	CASSPTTGGMSHGYTF	TGTGCCAGTTCTCCCACGACAGGGGGGATGAGCCATGGCTACACCTTC
NA	TRBJ2-7	TRBV19	TRBD2	CASSIDRTSGAVYEQYF	TGTGCCAGTAGTATAGACCGGACTAGCGGGGCAGTCTACGAGCAGTACTTC
NA	TRBJ1-1	TRBV7-8	NA	CASSLRPSGEAFF	TGTGCCAGCAGCCTAAGACCCAGCGGCGAAGCTTTCTTT
NA	TRBJ2-1	TRBV2	NA	CASSETGRNEQFF	TGTGCCAGCAGTGAGACAGGAAGAAATGAGCAGTTCTTC
NA	TRBJ2-3	TRBV7-8	TRBD1	CASSSGQSREDTQYF	TGTGCCAGCAGCTCGGGACAGTCTAGGGAAGATACGCAGTATTTT
NA	TRBJ1-5	TRBV23-1	TRBD1	CASSQSGQGNQPQHF	TGCGCCAGCAGTCAATCGGGACAGGGCAATCAGCCCCAGCATTTT
many	TRBJ2-2	TRBV5-1	TRBD2	CASSREDNPGTGELFF	TGCGCCAGCAGCCGGGAGGACAATCCGGGGACCGGGGAGCTGTTTTTT
NA	TRBJ2-7	TRBV27	TRBD1	CASSLRRDREGDEQYF	TGTGCCAGCAGTTTACGGAGGGACAGGGAAGGTGACGAGCAGTACTTC
NA	TRBJ1-6	TRBV2	NA	CASSARGANSPLHF	TGTGCCAGCAGTGCAAGGGGGGCGAATTCACCCCTCCACTTT
NA	TRBJ2-7	TRBV5-1	TRBD1	CASSGTDYEQYF	TGCGCCAGCAGCGGGACAGATTACGAGCAGTACTTC
few	TRBJ2-1	TRBV27	NA	CASSLGQLTVREQFF	TGTGCCAGCAGTCTTGGCCAGCTTACGGTGAGAGAGCAGTTCTTC
NA	TRBJ2-1	TRBV7-9	NA	CASSFPSGMGASTYNEQFF	TGTGCCAGCAGCTTCCCTAGTGGGATGGGGGCCTCGACCTACAATGAGCAGTTCTTC
NA	TRBJ2-7	TRBV19	TRBD2	CASRGAGTYEQYF	TGTGCCAGTAGGGGAGCGGGGACCTACGAGCAGTACTTC
NA	TRBJ2-2	TRBV7-2	NA	CASSLFAGANTGELFF	TGTGCCAGCAGCTTATTCGCAGGGGCGAACACCGGGGAGCTGTTTTTT
NA	TRBJ2-2	TRBV5-1	NA	CASSTTVGVTTGELFF	TGCGCCAGCAGCACGACGGTAGGGGTTACCACCGGGGAGCTGTTTTTT
NA	TRBJ2-3	TRBV10-1	NA	CASSDGTDTQYF	TGCGCCAGCAGTGACGGAACAGATACGCAGTATTTT
NA	TRBJ2-3	TRBV5-4	NA	CASSAPGTPTDTQYF	TGTGCCAGCAGCGCGCCCGGGACACCCACAGATACGCAGTATTTT
NA	TRBJ2-3	TRBV14	NA	CASSRIEGADTQYF	TGTGCCAGCAGCCGGATTGAGGGTGCAGATACGCAGTATTTT
NA	TRBJ1-1	TRBV9	NA	CASSVGGAGVGSNTEAFF	TGTGCCAGCAGCGTAGGCGGGGCAGGGGTAGGGTCGAACACTGAAGCTTTCTTT
NA	TRBJ2-1	TRBV19	TRBD1	CASSIPTGSSYNEQFF	TGTGCCAGTAGTATACCGACAGGGAGCTCCTACAATGAGCAGTTCTTC
once	TRBJ2-2	TRBV28	NA	CASSRDQNTGELFF	TGTGCCAGCAGTCGTGATCAAAACACCGGGGAGCTGTTTTTT
NA	TRBJ2-7	TRBV15	TRBD1	CATSRELQGASYEQYF	TGTGCCACCAGCAGAGAATTACAGGGGGCCTCCTACGAGCAGTACTTC
NA	TRBJ2-7	TRBV27	NA	CASSLGLSYEQYF	TGTGCCAGCAGTTTAGGCCTCTCCTACGAGCAGTACTTC
NA	TRBJ2-3	TRBV7-9	NA	CASSVGLGGTDTQYF	TGTGCCAGCAGCGTGGGACTGGGAGGCACAGATACGCAGTATTTT
NA	TRBJ2-3	TRBV15	TRBD2	CATSFLAGGDTQYF	TGTGCCACCAGCTTTTTAGCGGGGGGGGATACGCAGTATTTT
NA	TRBJ2-5	TRBV5-6	NA	CASSSKKGQETQYF	TGTGCCAGCAGCTCCAAAAAAGGGCAAGAGACCCAGTACTTC
NA	TRBJ2-1	TRBV4-3	NA	CASSQLPGQGGQFF	TGCGCCAGCAGCCAACTCCCGGGGCAGGGGGGGCAGTTCTTC